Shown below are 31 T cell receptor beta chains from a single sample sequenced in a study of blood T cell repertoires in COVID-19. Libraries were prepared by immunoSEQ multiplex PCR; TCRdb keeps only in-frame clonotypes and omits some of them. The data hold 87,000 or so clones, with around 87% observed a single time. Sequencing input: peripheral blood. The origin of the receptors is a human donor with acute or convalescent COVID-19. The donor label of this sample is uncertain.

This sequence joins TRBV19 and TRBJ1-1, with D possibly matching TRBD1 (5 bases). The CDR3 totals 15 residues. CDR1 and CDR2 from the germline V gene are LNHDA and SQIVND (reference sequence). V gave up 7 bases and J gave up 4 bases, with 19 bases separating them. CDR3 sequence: CASITPGAGSTEAFF. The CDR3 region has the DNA TGTGCCAGTATAACTCCCGGGGCGGGGTCCACTGAAGCTTTCTTT.

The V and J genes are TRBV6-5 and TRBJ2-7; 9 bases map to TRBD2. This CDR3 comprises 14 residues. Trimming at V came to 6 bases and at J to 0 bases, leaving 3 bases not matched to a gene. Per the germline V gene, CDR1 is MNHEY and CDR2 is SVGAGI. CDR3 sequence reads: CASRTAGGSYEQYF. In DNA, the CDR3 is TGTGCCAGCAGAACAGCGGGGGGCTCCTACGAGCAGTACTTC.

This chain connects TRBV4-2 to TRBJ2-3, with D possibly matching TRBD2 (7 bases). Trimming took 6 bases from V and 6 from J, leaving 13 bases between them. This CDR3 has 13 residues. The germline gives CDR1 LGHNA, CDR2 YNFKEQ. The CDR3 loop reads CASSGGGRDTQYF. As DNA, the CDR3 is TGTGCCAGCAGTGGGGGGGGCCGGGATACGCAGTATTTT.

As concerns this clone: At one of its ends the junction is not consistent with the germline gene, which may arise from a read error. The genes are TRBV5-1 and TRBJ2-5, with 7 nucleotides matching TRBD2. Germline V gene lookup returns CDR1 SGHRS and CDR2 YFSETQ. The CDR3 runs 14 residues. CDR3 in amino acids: CATSLSGAPSTQYF. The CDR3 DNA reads TGCGCCACCAGCCTAAGCGGGGCCCCCTCCACCCAGTACTTC.

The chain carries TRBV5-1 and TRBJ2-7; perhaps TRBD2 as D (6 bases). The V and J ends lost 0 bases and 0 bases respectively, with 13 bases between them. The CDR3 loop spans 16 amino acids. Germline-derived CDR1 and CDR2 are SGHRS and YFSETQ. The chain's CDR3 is CASSLAGGVISYEQYF. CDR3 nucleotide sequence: TGCGCCAGCAGCTTGGCCGGCGGGGTCATCTCCTACGAGCAGTACTTC.

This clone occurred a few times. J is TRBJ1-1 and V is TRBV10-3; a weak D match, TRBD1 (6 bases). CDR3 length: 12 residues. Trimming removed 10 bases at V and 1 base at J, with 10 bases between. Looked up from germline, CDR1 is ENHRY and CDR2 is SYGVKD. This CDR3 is CATRGTNTEAFF. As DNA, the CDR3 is TGTGCCACTAGGGGGACGAACACTGAAGCTTTCTTT.

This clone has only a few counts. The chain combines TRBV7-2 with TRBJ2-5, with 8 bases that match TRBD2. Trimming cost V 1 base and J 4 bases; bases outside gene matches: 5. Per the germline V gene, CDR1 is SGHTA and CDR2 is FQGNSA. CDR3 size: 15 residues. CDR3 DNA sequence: TGTGCCAGCAGCTTAGGGGGACTAGTTTCAGAGACCCAGTACTTC. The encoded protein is CASSLGGLVSETQYF. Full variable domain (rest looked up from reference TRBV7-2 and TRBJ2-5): GAGVSQSPSNKVTEKGKDVELRCDPISGHTALYWYRQSLGQGLEFLIYFQGNSAPDKSGLPSDRFSAERTGGSVSTLTIQRTQQEDSAVYLCASSLGGLVSETQYFGPGTRLLVL.

The chain's CDR3 is CASSQGVAGAAVAQYF. The CDR3 DNA reads as TGCGCCAGCAGCCAAGGGGTAGCGGGGGCCGCAGTCGCCCAGTACTTC. The gene calls are TRBV4-3 and TRBJ2-5, with TRBD2 matching over 9 bases. This CDR3 comprises 16 residues. The germline V gene has CDR1 LGHNA and CDR2 YSLEER. The ends lost 1 base at V and 9 bases at J; junction bases unmatched: 12.

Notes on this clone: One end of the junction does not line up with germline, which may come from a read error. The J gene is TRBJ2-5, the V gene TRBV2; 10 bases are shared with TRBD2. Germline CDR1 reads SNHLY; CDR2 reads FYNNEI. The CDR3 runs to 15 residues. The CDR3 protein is CASSKAGLARETQYF. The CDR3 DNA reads TGTGCCAGCAGTAAAGCGGGACTAGCGAGAGAGACCCAGTACTTC.

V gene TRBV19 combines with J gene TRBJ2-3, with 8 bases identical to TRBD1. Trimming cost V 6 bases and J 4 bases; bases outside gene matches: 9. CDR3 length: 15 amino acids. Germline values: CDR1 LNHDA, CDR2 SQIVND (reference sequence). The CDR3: CASRARQGWADTQYF. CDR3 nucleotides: TGTGCCAGTAGGGCAAGACAGGGGTGGGCAGATACGCAGTATTTT.

For the CDR3, the DNA is TGCGCCAGCGGTTCACAGGGGGCGAACGGCTACACCTTC. Protein product: CASGSQGANGYTF. The gene calls are TRBV5-1 and TRBJ1-2; TRBD1 aligns across 9 bases. The CDR3 has 13 amino acids. The ends lost 7 bases at V and 8 bases at J; junction bases unmatched: 9. Germline values: CDR1 SGHRS, CDR2 YFSETQ.

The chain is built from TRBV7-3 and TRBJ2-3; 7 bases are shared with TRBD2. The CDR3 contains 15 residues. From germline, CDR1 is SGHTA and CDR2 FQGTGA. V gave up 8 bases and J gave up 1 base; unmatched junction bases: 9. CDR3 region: CASAFGGSGTDTQYF. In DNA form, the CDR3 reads TGTGCCAGCGCCTTCGGGGGGAGCGGCACAGATACGCAGTATTTT.

The CDR3 DNA sequence: TGTGCCAGTCAGACTAGATCCTACACCGGGGAGCTGTTTTTT. Encoded protein: CASQTRSYTGELFF. J is TRBJ2-2 and V is TRBV9; perhaps TRBD2 as D (6 bases). CDR1 is SGDLS, CDR2 YYNGEE, per germline. V was trimmed by 8 bases and J by 3 bases, leaving 14 bases between them. The CDR3 is 14 residues long.

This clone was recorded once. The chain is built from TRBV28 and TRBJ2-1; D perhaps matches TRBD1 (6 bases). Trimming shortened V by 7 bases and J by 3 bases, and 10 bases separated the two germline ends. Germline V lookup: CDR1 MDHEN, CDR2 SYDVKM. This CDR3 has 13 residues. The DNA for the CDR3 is TGTGCCAGCATCAAGGACAGCTACAATGAGCAGTTCTTC. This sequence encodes CASIKDSYNEQFF.

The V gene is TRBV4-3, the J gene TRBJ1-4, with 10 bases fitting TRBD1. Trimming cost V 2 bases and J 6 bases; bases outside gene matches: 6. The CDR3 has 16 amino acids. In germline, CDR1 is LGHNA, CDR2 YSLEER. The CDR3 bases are TGCGCCAGCAGCCAACCGCCGGGACAGGGGTATGAAAAACTGTTTTTT. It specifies CASSQPPGQGYEKLFF.

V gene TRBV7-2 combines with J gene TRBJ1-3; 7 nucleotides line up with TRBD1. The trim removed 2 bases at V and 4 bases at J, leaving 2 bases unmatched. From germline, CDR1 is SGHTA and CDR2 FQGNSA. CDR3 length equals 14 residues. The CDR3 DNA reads TGTGCCAGCAGCTTAACAGGGGACGGAAACACCATATATTTT. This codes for CASSLTGDGNTIYF.

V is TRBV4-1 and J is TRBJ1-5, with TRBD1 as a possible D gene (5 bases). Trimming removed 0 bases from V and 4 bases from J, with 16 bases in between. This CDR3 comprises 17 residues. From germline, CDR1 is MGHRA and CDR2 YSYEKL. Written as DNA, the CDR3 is TGCGCCAGCAGCCAAGAACCCGGGCAGGGAATTAATCAGCCCCAGCATTTT. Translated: CASSQEPGQGINQPQHF.

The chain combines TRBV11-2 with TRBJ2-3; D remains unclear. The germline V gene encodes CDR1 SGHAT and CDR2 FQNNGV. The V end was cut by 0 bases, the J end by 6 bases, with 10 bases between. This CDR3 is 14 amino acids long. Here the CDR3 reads CASSLDRSTDTQYF. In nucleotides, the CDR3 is TGTGCCAGCAGCTTAGATAGGAGTACGGATACGCAGTATTTT.

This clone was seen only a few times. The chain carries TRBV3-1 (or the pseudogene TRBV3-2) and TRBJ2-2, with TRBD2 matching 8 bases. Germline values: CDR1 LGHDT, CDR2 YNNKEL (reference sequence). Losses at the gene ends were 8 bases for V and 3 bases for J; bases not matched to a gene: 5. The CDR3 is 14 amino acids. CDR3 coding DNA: TGTGCCAGCCGCCGGGAGGGCGACACCGGGGAGCTGTTTTTT. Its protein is CASRREGDTGELFF.

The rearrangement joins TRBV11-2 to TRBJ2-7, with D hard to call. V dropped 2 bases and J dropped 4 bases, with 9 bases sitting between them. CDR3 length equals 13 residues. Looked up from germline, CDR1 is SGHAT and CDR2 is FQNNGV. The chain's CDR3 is CASSLSSVYEQYF. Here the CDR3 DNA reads TGTGCCAGCAGCTTATCGTCGGTGTACGAGCAGTACTTC.

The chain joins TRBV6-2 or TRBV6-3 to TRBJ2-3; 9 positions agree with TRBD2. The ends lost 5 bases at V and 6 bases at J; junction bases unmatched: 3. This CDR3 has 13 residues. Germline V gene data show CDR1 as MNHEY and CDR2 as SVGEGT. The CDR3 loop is CASSGGGVDTQYF. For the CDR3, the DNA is TGTGCCAGCAGTGGCGGGGGGGTGGATACGCAGTATTTT.

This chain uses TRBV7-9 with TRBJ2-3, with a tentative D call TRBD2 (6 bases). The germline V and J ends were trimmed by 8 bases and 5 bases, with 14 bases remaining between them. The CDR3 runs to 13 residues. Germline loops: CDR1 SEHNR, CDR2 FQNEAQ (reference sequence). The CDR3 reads CASLAGGVDTQYF. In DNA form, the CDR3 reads TGTGCCAGCCTCGCAGGCGGGGTAGATACGCAGTATTTT.

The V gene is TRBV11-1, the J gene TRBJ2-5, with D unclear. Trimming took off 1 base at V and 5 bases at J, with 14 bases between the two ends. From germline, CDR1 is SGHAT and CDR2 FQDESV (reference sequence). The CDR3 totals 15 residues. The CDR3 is CASSLGSARRETQYF. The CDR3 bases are TGTGCCAGCAGCTTAGGAAGCGCGCGCCGGGAGACCCAGTACTTC. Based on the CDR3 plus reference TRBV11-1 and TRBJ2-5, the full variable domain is EAEVAQSPRYKITEKSQAVAFWCDPISGHATLYWYRQILGQGPELLVQFQDESVVDDSQLPKDRFSAERLKGVDSTLKIQPAELGDSAMYLCASSLGSARRETQYFGPGTRLLVL.

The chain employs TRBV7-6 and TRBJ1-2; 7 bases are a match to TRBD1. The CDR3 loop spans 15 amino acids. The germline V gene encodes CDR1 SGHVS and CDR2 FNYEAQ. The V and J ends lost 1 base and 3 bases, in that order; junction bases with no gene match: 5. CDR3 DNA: TGTGCCAGCAGCTTAGGACAGGGTTGGGACTATGGCTACACCTTC. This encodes CASSLGQGWDYGYTF.

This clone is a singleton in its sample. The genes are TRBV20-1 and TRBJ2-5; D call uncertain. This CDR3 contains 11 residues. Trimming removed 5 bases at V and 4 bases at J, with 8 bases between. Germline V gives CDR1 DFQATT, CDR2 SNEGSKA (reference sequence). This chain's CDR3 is CSALLRETQYF. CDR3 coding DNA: TGCAGTGCTTTACTGAGAGAGACCCAGTACTTC.

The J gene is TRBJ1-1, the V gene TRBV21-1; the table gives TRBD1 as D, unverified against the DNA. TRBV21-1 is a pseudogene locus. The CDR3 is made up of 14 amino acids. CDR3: CASSTGGVNTEAFF. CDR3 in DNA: TGTGCCAGCAGCACAGGGGGAGTCAACACTGAAGCTTTCTTT.

CDR3 coding DNA: TGTGCCAGCAGCTCCTCACCCGGGTGGTCCTACGAGCAGTACTTC. Its translation: CASSSSPGWSYEQYF. V is TRBV5-5 and J is TRBJ2-7; no clear D. V lost 3 bases, J lost 1 base, and 14 bases lay in between. This CDR3 contains 15 residues. Per germline, CDR1 SGHKS and CDR2 YYEKEE (reference sequence).

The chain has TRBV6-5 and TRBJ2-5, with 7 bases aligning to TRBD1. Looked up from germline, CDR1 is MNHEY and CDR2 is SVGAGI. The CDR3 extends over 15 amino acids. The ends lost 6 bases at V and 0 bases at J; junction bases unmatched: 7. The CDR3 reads CASSPGTVDQETQYF. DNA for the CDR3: TGTGCCAGCAGCCCCGGGACAGTCGACCAAGAGACCCAGTACTTC.

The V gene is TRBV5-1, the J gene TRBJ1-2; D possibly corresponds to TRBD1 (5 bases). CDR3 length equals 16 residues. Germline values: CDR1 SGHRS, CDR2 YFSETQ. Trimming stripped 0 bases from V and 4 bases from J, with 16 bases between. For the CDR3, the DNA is TGCGCCAGCAGCTTGGGTGGGGCCCGGGAGGTCTATGGCTACACCTTC. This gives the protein CASSLGGAREVYGYTF.

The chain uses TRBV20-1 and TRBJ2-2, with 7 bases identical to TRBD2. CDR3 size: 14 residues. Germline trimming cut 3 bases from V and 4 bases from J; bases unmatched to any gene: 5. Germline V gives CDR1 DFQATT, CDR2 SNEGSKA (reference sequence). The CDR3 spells CSASQLASTGELFF. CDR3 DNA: TGCAGTGCTAGTCAACTAGCGAGCACCGGGGAGCTGTTTTTT.

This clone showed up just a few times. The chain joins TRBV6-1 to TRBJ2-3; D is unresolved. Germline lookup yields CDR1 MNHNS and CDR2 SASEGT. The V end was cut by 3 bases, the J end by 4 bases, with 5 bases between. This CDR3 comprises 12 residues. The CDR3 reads CASSERSDTQYF. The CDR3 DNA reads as TGTGCCAGCAGTGAGAGGTCAGATACGCAGTATTTT.